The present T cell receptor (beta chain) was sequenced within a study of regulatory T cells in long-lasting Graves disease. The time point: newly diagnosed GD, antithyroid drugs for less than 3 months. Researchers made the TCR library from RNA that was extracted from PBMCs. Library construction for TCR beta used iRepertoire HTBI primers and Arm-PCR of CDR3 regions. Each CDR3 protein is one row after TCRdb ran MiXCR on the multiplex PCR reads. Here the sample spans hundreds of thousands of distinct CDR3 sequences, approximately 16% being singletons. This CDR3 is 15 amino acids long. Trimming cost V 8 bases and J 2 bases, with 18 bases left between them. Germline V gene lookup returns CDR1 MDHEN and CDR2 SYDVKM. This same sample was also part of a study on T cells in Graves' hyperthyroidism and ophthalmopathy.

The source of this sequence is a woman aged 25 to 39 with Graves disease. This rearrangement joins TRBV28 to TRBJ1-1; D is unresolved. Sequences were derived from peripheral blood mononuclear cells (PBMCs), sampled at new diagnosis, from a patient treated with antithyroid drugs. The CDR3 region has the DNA TGTGCCAGCCGCATATTCGAGGGCGGCAACACTGAAGCTTTCTTT. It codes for CASRIFEGGNTEAFF.